This T cell receptor (beta chain) was recorded in a study of CD8 T cells in ankylosing spondylitis. Study-wide results and caveats: Disease-linked clones were found to be CD8+ and relatively rare in peripheral blood. Matched ankylosing spondylitis synovial fluid reportedly contained a significantly enriched population of disease-linked clones. One TCR beta motif, made up of about 8 highly homologous variants, appeared characteristic of ankylosing spondylitis blood.

After removal of 5 bases from V and 9 bases from J, the junction contained 9 bases not matched to a gene. The germline CDR1 and CDR2 sequences are SGHTA and FQGNSA. CDR3 length: 16 amino acids. This clonotype was seen only a few times. Its target is not known. TCRdb recomputed calls from the 5' RACE reads with MiXCR, one row per CDR3 protein. The sample holds about 190,000 distinct CDR3 sequences, under 15% seen once. The chain uses TRBV7-2 and TRBJ2-1; 14 positions match TRBD2. The sample consisted of blood, either unsorted or a sorted T cell fraction (not recorded which). The source of this sequence is a female donor with ankylosing spondylitis or in good health (not recorded which). Here the CDR3 DNA reads TGTGCCAGCAGCCAGGGACTAGCGGGAGAGAGAAGTGAGCAGTTCTTC. Protein sequence: CASSQGLAGERSEQFF.